The clone carrying this TCR beta chain was recorded once. This record belongs to a study of blood T cell repertoires in COVID-19. Study context: Acute and convalescent COVID-19 specimens originated in the United States, Italy and Spain.

Clones were sequenced by immunoSEQ multiplex PCR, and TCRdb holds only the in-frame ones, with some missing. The sample has approximately 170,000 clones, approximately 87% seen once. V shed 3 bases and J shed 7 bases, with 22 bases lying between them. Looked up from germline, CDR1 is SGDLS and CDR2 is YYNGEE. The CDR3 has 16 residues. Recruited during active infection, patients (from Seattle) were subsequently followed longitudinally. The chain uses TRBV9 and TRBJ1-2; D unclear. The source of this sequence is a woman in her sixties or seventies with COVID-19, enrolled during active disease. Sample: peripheral blood. CDR3 in DNA: TGTGCCAGCAGCGCCCCTGTAACGAGTTCCGCGGGTGGCTACACCTTC. As protein: CASSAPVTSSAGGYTF.